The rows below give T cell receptor beta chains drawn from one sample of a study of memory CD4+ T cells and cytomegalovirus serostatus. Profiling relied on immunoSEQ multiplex PCR, and the TCRdb table lists in-frame clones only, not all of them. The table lists tens of thousands of clones, around three quarters of them singletons. The sample consisted of memory CD4+ T cells from blood. The receptor set was obtained from an adult in good health and CMV-seronegative. Both conserved end residues are part of each CDR3. A D gene is named only where the DNA matches it firmly. The size field is filled for only some rows; it gives once, few, many or a size class.

V	size	J	D	DNA	CDR3
TRBV9	.	TRBJ2-3	.	TGTGCCAGCAGCTTCAGGGACCCCAGCACAGATACGCAGTATTTT	CASSFRDPSTDTQYF
TRBV5-6	.	TRBJ1-2	.	TGTGCCAGCAGCCTCCCCGGGATACGTGGCTACACCTTC	CASSLPGIRGYTF
TRBV29-1	.	TRBJ1-2	.	TGCAGCGTTGACGCAGCGAACTATGGCTACACCTTC	CSVDAANYGYTF
TRBV2	once	TRBJ2-7	.	TGTGCCAGCAGTCCTCAGGTCTACGAGCAGTACTTC	CASSPQVYEQYF
TRBV14	.	TRBJ2-1	.	TGTGCCAGCAGCCTTTGGGGCAATGAGCAGTTCTTC	CASSLWGNEQFF
TRBV19	once	TRBJ2-1	TRBD2	TGTGCCTCTAAGAAGCGGGAAATAGGCAATGAGCAGTTCTTC	CASKKREIGNEQFF
TRBV7-9	.	TRBJ2-5	TRBD2	TGTGCCAGCAGCCCGGGACTAGCGGGAGGGGGAGAGACCCAGTACTTC	CASSPGLAGGGETQYF
TRBV29-1	.	TRBJ1-5	.	TGCAGCGTTGAGGGAGGGGGAAGCAATCAGCCCCAGCATTTT	CSVEGGGSNQPQHF
TRBV2	.	TRBJ2-1	TRBD2	TGTGCCAGCAGTGACCGGGGGGGCCGCAATGAGCAGTTCTTC	CASSDRGGRNEQFF
TRBV14	medium-sized	TRBJ2-5	TRBD2	TGTGCCAGCAGCTCCCTACTAGCGGGAGTAGGGACCCAGTACTTC	CASSSLLAGVGTQYF
TRBV7-6	.	TRBJ1-2	.	TGTGCCAGCGGAAGCCAGGGGTTTGGCTACACCTTC	CASGSQGFGYTF
TRBV15	few	TRBJ2-1	.	TGTGCCACCAGCAGAGATATGAGGAGTGAGCAGTTCTTC	CATSRDMRSEQFF
TRBV25-1	.	TRBJ1-2	.	TGTGCCAGCAGCGCCTCGGACGGGATGACATATGGCTACACCTTC	CASSASDGMTYGYTF
TRBV6-1	.	TRBJ2-1	TRBD1	TGTGCCAGCCGCGACAGGGGCCCCTACAATGAGCAGTTCTTC	CASRDRGPYNEQFF
TRBV18	.	TRBJ1-5	.	TGTGCCAGCTCACCACAGAGGGGTGATCAGCCCCAGCATTTT	CASSPQRGDQPQHF
TRBV29-1	.	TRBJ2-1	TRBD2	TGCAGCGTTGTTCAAAGACTAGCGAAAAGCTCCTACAATGAGCAGTTCTTC	CSVVQRLAKSSYNEQFF
TRBV19	.	TRBJ1-1	.	TGTGCCAGTAGTACACTCCTCGACAGGGAAGCTTTCTTT	CASSTLLDREAFF
TRBV27	.	TRBJ1-2	.	TGTGCCAGCAGTTTATCATCAGGGTATGGCTACACCTTC	CASSLSSGYGYTF
TRBV19	.	TRBJ2-1	TRBD2	TGTGCCAGCAGACTAGCGGACGGCACCTACAATGAGCAGTTCTTC	CASRLADGTYNEQFF
TRBV5-1	.	TRBJ2-1	.	TGCGCCAGCAGCCTGATCCCAGGAGTATACAATGAGCAGTTCTTC	CASSLIPGVYNEQFF
TRBV6-1	.	TRBJ1-2	.	TGTGCCAGCAGGCCGGGAGAGGCCGGCTACACCTTC	CASRPGEAGYTF
TRBV11-2	.	TRBJ1-1	.	TGTGCCAGCAGCTTAGATATGAACACTGAAGCTTTCTTT	CASSLDMNTEAFF
TRBV6-5	.	TRBJ2-1	.	TGTGCCAGCACAATAACCAGGGATAGCCATGAGCAGTTCTTC	CASTITRDSHEQFF
TRBV6-6	.	TRBJ1-2	.	TGTGCCAGCAGTCGCTTAGGGGGCTACACCTTC	CASSRLGGYTF
TRBV11-2	.	TRBJ1-1	TRBD1	TGTGCCAGCAGTGTCGGGACAGTTAACACTGAAGCTTTCTTT	CASSVGTVNTEAFF
TRBV9	.	TRBJ2-2	TRBD2	TGTGCCAGCGGGCAAGGCGGGAGCGCAGTCGGGGAGCTGTTTTTT	CASGQGGSAVGELFF
TRBV7-2	.	TRBJ2-1	.	TGTGCCAGCAGCCCCGGTCAGGGGAGCTCCTACAATGAGCAGTTCTTC	CASSPGQGSSYNEQFF
TRBV10-1	.	TRBJ2-3	.	TGCGCCAGCAGTGAAGGCGGGATCGGGACAGATACGCAGTATTTT	CASSEGGIGTDTQYF
TRBV6-6	.	TRBJ1-2	TRBD1	TGTGCCAGCAGTGATACCGGGACAGTCCATGGCTACACCTTC	CASSDTGTVHGYTF
TRBV5-1	.	TRBJ2-7	.	TGCGCCAGCAGCAAATCCACAGGGTACGAGCAGTACTTC	CASSKSTGYEQYF
TRBV5-1	.	TRBJ1-1	TRBD1	TGCGCCAGCAACATGGACAGGGCGAACACTGAAGCTTTCTTT	CASNMDRANTEAFF
TRBV11-2	.	TRBJ2-2	.	TGTGCCAGCAGCGTCGAGCTGGGCATCGGGGAGCTGTTTTTT	CASSVELGIGELFF
TRBV7-9	.	TRBJ1-2	.	TGTGCCACCCCGCACGGCTTAAACTATGGCTACACCTTC	CATPHGLNYGYTF
TRBV7-2	.	TRBJ2-2	TRBD1	TGTGCCAGCAGCTTGGACAGGTCGGCCGGGGAGCTGTTTTTT	CASSLDRSAGELFF
TRBV14	few	TRBJ2-7	TRBD2	TGTGCCAGCAGCCGATCCCTAGCGGGGGTTACCCCCGAGCAGTACTTC	CASSRSLAGVTPEQYF
TRBV2	few	TRBJ1-3	.	TGTGCCAGCAAAAAAGAGGGGCCTGGAAACACCATATATTTT	CASKKEGPGNTIYF
TRBV28	few	TRBJ1-2	.	TGTGCCAGCAGTTCCCCAGGGACCAGGGCTGGCTACACCTTC	CASSSPGTRAGYTF
TRBV9	.	TRBJ1-4	.	TGTGCCAGCAGCGTAGTTCCGGGGGAAAAACTGTTTTTT	CASSVVPGEKLFF
TRBV5-1	.	TRBJ2-5	.	TGCGCCAGCAGCTTCGGAAGCGGAGGGCAAGAGACCCAGTACTTC	CASSFGSGGQETQYF